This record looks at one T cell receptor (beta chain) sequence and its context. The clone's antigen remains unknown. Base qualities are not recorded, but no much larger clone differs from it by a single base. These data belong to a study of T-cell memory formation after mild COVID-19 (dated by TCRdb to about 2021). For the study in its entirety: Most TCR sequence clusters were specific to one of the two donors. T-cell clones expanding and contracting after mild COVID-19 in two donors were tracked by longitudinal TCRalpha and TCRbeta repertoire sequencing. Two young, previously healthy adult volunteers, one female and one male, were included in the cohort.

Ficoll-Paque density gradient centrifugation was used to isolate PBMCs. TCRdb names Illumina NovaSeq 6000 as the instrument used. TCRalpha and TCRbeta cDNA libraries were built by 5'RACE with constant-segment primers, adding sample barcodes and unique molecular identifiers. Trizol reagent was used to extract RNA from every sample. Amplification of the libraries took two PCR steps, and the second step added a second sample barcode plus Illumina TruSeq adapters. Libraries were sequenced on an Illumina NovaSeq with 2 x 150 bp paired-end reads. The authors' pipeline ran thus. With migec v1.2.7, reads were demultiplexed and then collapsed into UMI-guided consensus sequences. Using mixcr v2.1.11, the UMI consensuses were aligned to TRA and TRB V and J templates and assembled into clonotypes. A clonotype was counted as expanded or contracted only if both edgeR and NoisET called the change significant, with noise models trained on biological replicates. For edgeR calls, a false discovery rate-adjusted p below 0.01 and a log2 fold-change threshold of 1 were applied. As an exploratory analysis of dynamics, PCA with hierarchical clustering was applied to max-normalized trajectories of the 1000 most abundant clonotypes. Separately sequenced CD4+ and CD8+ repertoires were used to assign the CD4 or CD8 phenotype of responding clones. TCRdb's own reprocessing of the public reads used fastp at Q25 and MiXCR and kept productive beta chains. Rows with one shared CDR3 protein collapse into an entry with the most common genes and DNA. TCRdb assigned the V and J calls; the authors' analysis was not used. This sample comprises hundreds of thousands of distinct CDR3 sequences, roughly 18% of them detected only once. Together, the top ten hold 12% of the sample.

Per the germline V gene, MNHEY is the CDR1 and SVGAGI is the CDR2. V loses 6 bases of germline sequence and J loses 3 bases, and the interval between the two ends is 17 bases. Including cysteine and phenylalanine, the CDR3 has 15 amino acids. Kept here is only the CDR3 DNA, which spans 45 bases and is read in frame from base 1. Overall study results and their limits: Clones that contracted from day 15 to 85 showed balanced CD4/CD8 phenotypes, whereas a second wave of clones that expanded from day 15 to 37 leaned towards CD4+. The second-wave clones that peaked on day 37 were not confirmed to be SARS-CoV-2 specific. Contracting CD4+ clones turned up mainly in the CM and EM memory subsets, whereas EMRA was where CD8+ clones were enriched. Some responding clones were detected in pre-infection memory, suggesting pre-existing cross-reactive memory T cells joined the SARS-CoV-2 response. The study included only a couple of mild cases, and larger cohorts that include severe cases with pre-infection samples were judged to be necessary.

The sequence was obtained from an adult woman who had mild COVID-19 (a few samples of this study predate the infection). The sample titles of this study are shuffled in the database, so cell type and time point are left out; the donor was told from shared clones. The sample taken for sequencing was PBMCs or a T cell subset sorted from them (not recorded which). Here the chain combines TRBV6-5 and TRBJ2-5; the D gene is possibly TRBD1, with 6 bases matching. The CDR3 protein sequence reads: CASSRRTVLKETQYF. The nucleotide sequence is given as TGTGCCAGCAGCCGGAGGACAGTCTTAAAAGAGACCCAGTACTTC.